This T cell receptor (beta chain) was recovered during a study of control samples from healthy donors and cancer patients. Generated by immunoSEQ multiplex PCR, the TCRdb table keeps only in-frame clones and is missing some. The top ten clones hold 6.2% of a sample with some 73,000 clones, roughly 92% of them seen once. Germline CDR1 reads MNHEY; CDR2 reads SVGAGI. Trimming removed 5 bases at V and 3 bases at J, with 10 bases between. The CDR3 length is 13 residues. Sample: blood. The chain couples TRBV6-5 to TRBJ1-2, with D perhaps TRBD1 (6 bases). The clonotype comes from a middle-aged woman in good health. CDR3 protein: CASSPGADYGYTF. The CDR3 region has the DNA TGTGCCAGCAGTCCGGGGGCTGACTATGGCTACACCTTC.